A selection of T cell receptor beta chains follows, all from one sample in a study of tumor and adjacent non-tumor tissue in lung cancer. In TCRdb, the multiplex PCR reads were re-called with MiXCR into one record per CDR3 protein. Of some 71,000 distinct CDR3 sequences listed, over 55% were seen once; the top ten hold 8% to 9.5%. The sample was lung tumor tissue. The receptors come from a woman in her forties with non-small cell lung cancer. Both conserved end residues are part of each CDR3. Each record gives: V gene, D gene, J gene, clone size, CDR3 DNA, CDR3 protein. A D gene is named only where the DNA matches it firmly. Size is stated for part of the rows, as once, few or many counts, or as a class when the clone is expanded.

>TRBV28|TRBD2|TRBJ2-5|-
TGTACCAGCAGTTTATTTACGGGGGGGGAAGAAACCCAGTACTTC
CTSSLFTGGEETQYF
>TRBV5-1|TRBD2|TRBJ2-7|few
TGCGCCAGCAACTTGGGGCTAGCGGGTTCCTACGAGCAGTACTTC
CASNLGLAGSYEQYF
>TRBV6-1|TRBD1|TRBJ2-7|-
TGTGTTAATAGACAGGGGTCATACGAGCAGTACTTC
CVNRQGSYEQYF
>TRBV5-1|-|TRBJ1-5|-
TGCGCCAGCATCTTGGAAGGGGGAGGTCAGCCCCAGCATTTT
CASILEGGGQPQHF
>TRBV6-2/TRBV6-3|-|TRBJ2-1|-
TGTGCCAGCAGACGAAGCGGAGGGTTGCACAATGAGCAGTTCTTC
CASRRSGGLHNEQFF
>TRBV28|-|TRBJ2-3|few
TGTGCCAGCAGTGCTCAGACAGATACGCAGTATTTT
CASSAQTDTQYF
>TRBV29-1|TRBD1|TRBJ2-4|-
TGCAGCGTTTGGGCGGGGGACAGGGGGACCAGAGACATTCAGTATTTC
CSVWAGDRGTRDIQYF
>TRBV11-2|TRBD2|TRBJ2-7|-
TGTGTCAGCAGTTCTCGACTAGCGGGCGATTACGAGCAGTGCTTC
CVSSSRLAGDYEQCF
>TRBV6-6|-|TRBJ1-1|-
TGTGACAGCCGTGGGGGAGATGCTGAAGATTTCTTT
CDSRGGDAEDFF
>TRBV12-3/TRBV12-4|-|TRBJ2-1|-
TGTGCCAGCAGTCTTAAAGGGGGTCTAACGGGGAGCTCCTACAATAAGCAGTTCTTC
CASSLKGGLTGSSYNKQFF
>TRBV6-2/TRBV6-3|TRBD2|TRBJ2-3|many
TGTGCCAGCAGCCCGACTAGCGGGAGCACAGATGCGCAGTATTTT
CASSPTSGSTDAQYF
>TRBV7-9|-|TRBJ2-5|once
TGTGCCAGCAGTCTTATCACGAGCGGCCACCTAGAGACCCAGTATTTC
CASSLITSGHLETQYF
>TRBV28|-|TRBJ1-3|-
TGTGCCAGCCGGATAGAAGGGAACTCTGGAAACACCATATATTTT
CASRIEGNSGNTIYF
>TRBV5-4|-|TRBJ1-1|many
TGTGCCAGCAGCCCACGCGGGGGATTCGGGACTGAAGCTTTCTTT
CASSPRGGFGTEAFF
>TRBV11-2|-|TRBJ2-2|-
TGCGTCAGCAGCACCGAAAATCAGAACACCGGGGAGCTGTTTTTT
CVSSTENQNTGELFF
>TRBV20-1|TRBD1|TRBJ2-3|-
TGCAATGCTACCATGACAGGGGCCAATCAGCCCCAGTATTTT
CNATMTGANQPQYF
>TRBV10-2|-|TRBJ2-1|-
TGCGCCAATAGTCACTCTTCAGAGCAGTTCTTC
CANSHSSEQFF
>TRBV6-5|-|TRBJ1-1|-
TGTGCCGACAGTCGGACACCTAACACTGAAGCTTTCTTT
CADSRTPNTEAFF
>TRBV12-3/TRBV12-4|TRBD1|TRBJ2-6|few
TGTGCCAGCAGCCTCGGGACAGGGGTATCCGGGGCCAACGTCCTGGCTTTC
CASSLGTGVSGANVLAF
>TRBV29-1|TRBD2|TRBJ2-5|-
TGCAGCGTAAGCGACCCGGGACTAGCGGGAGTGTACCTACAAGAGACCCAGTACTTC
CSVSDPGLAGVYLQETQYF
>TRBV29-1|-|TRBJ2-1|-
TGCAGCATTGAAGACCCTCGGAGTTACAATAAGCAGTTCTTC
CSIEDPRSYNKQFF
>TRBV11-2|-|TRBJ2-5|large
TGTGCCAGCAGCTTAGTTGGGCGGAGGGCCCAAGAGACCCAGTACTTC
CASSLVGRRAQETQYF
>TRBV6-2/TRBV6-3|-|TRBJ1-1|-
TGTGACAGCAGTTTTCTTAGGTCGAACACGGAAGCTTTCTTT
CDSSFLRSNTEAFF
>TRBV29-1|-|TRBJ1-5|-
TGCAGCGTATCCCACCACGGGAGAGGTCAGCCCCAGCATTTT
CSVSHHGRGQPQHF
>TRBV2|-|TRBJ2-1|-
TGTACTAGCAGACTAACCGGGGCAGTGTTTGCCGAGCAGTTCTTC
CTSRLTGAVFAEQFF
>TRBV11-2|-|TRBJ2-5|-
TGTGCCAGTGGCTTAGTTGGGCGGAGGGCCCAAGAGACCCAATACTTC
CASGLVGRRAQETQYF
>TRBV4-2|TRBD2|TRBJ2-1|-
TGTGCCAACAGCCACGATAGCGGGAGCTCCTACAATGAGCAGTTCTTC
CANSHDSGSSYNEQFF
>TRBV28|-|TRBJ1-4|many
TGTGCCAGCAGTTTTACGGCCGGGGGAAATGAAAAACTGTTTTTT
CASSFTAGGNEKLFF
>TRBV28|TRBD1|TRBJ1-6|many
TGTGCCAGCAGTTCTGGGACAGGGCGGAGTTCACCCCTCCACTTT
CASSSGTGRSSPLHF
>TRBV30|-|TRBJ2-2|few
TGTGTCTGGAGACAGACCACCACCGGGGAGCTGTTTTTT
CVWRQTTTGELFF
>TRBV29-1|-|TRBJ2-3|-
TGCAGCGTTGGGGGTTCTAAGCGGAATACGCAGTATTTT
CSVGGSKRNTQYF